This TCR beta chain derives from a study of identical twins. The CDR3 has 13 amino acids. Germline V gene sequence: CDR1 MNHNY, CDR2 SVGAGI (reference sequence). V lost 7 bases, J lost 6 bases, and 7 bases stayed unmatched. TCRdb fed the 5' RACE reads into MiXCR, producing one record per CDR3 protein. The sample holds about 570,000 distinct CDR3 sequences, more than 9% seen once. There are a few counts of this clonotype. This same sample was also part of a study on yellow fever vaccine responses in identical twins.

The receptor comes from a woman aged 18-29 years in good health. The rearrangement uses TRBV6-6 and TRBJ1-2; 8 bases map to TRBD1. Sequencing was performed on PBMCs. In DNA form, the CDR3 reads TGTGCCAGCATCCCCGGGACAGGCCATGGCTACACCTTC. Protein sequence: CASIPGTGHGYTF.